One sample yielded the 20 T cell receptor beta chains listed below, sequenced in a study of blood T cells in healthy people across ages. A J-beta primer mix and a sample-barcoded 5' primer were used in a second PCR of roughly 6 to 11 cycles. A single record per CDR3 protein comes from TCRdb applying MiXCR to the 5' RACE reads. Of approximately 1.5 million distinct CDR3 sequences listed, 30% to 35% are singletons. Input material: blood. Source of these receptors: a woman in her 30s in good health.

There are a few counts of this clonotype. A much larger clone differs from this one at a single base, so this may be a read error. The chain uses TRBV7-9 and TRBJ2-5; no firm D call. CDR1 SEHNR and CDR2 FQNEAQ come from the germline V gene (reference sequence). The CDR3 spans 14 residues. CDR3 bases: TGTGCCAGCAGCTTAGTTGGCTCCCAAGAGGCCCAGTACTTC. This codes for CASSLVGSQEAQYF.

Remarks on this clonotype: A junction boundary mismatches the germline segment, possibly from a read error. V usage is TRBV7-9 and J usage is TRBJ2-3; D may be TRBD2 (5 bases). The germline CDR1 and CDR2 sequences are SEHNR and FQNEAQ (reference sequence). CDR3 size: 12 residues. CDR3 region: CANSPEGDTQYF. The CDR3 DNA sequence: TGTGCCAACAGCCCCGAGGGAGATACGCAGTATTTT.

On this clonotype itself: At one of its ends the junction is not consistent with the germline gene, which may arise from a read error. V and J are TRBV6-2 or TRBV6-3 and TRBJ2-3, with D possibly matching TRBD2 (6 bases). Looked up from germline, CDR1 is MNHEY and CDR2 is SVGEGT. This CDR3 has 17 residues. Here the CDR3 DNA reads TGTGCCGGCAGTTACGATACGGCGGGATCAAACTTCGATACGCAGTATTTT. Protein product: CAGSYDTAGSNFDTQYF.

The CDR3 reads CASSTDPDETGGYTF. CDR3 DNA: TGTGCCAGCAGCACGGATCCGGATGAGACAGGGGGCTACACCTTC. V and J are TRBV5-6 and TRBJ1-2; TRBD1 matches 7 bases. Germline CDR1 reads SGHDT; CDR2 reads YYEEEE. V trimming: 4 bases; J trimming: 8 bases; junction bases outside the gene matches: 14. This CDR3 has 15 residues.

This clonotype appeared a few times. The J gene is TRBJ2-5, the V gene TRBV13; the D gene is possibly TRBD2 (6 bases). Germline CDR1 reads PRHDT; CDR2 reads FYEKMQ (reference sequence). V gave up 5 bases and J gave up 1 base, with 14 bases separating them. This CDR3 comprises 15 residues. The CDR3 sequence: CASSTNGGAQETQYF. CDR3 coding DNA: TGTGCCAGCAGCACCAATGGCGGGGCCCAAGAGACCCAGTACTTC.

This clonotype has only a few counts. The chain combines TRBV6-5 with TRBJ2-7; possible D gene TRBD2, 6 bases. V lost 2 bases to trimming and J lost 0 bases, with 11 bases between them. Germline CDR1 reads MNHEY; CDR2 reads SVGAGI. This CDR3 contains 15 residues. CDR3 protein: CASSYGAEGSYEQYF. CDR3 sequence (DNA): TGTGCCAGCAGTTACGGGGCGGAGGGCTCCTACGAGCAGTACTTC.

With respect to this clonotype: Here the CDR3 omits its conserved ending phenylalanine or tryptophan, so a read error is the likely source. V gene TRBV7-9 combines with J gene TRBJ2-7; D is ambiguous. This CDR3 is 14 amino acids long. CDR1 SEHNR and CDR2 FQNEAQ come from the germline V gene (reference sequence). V dropped 5 bases and J dropped 2 bases, with 13 bases sitting between them. CDR3 sequence (DNA): TGTGCCAGCAGCCCATTAGGACCGCCCTACGAGCAGTACTTA. Its translation: CASSPLGPPYEQYL.

The V call is TRBV27, the J call TRBJ2-3; D may be TRBD1 or TRBD2 (6 bases each). Trimming stripped 6 bases from V and 0 bases from J, with 13 bases between. CDR1 is MNHEY and CDR2 is SMNVEV in the germline V gene (reference sequence). The CDR3 spans 15 residues. The CDR3 reads CASRPTGTSTDTQYF. The CDR3 DNA follows: TGTGCCAGCAGACCCACAGGGACTAGCACAGATACGCAGTATTTT.

This clonotype was observed a single time. The rearrangement joins TRBV28 to TRBJ1-2; 7 bases are a match to TRBD1. Germline V gives CDR1 MDHEN, CDR2 SYDVKM. The ends lost 7 bases at V and 5 bases at J; junction bases unmatched: 10. This CDR3 has 14 amino acids. DNA of the CDR3: TGTGCCAGCAATGCGGGACAGAGGGGTTATGGCTACACCTTC. The encoded protein is CASNAGQRGYGYTF.

This clonotype was seen ten or more times. This chain uses TRBV7-9 with TRBJ2-7; TRBD1 agrees at 7 bases. V lost 5 bases and J lost 4; bases outside the gene matches: 5. Germline CDR1 and CDR2: SEHNR and FQNEAQ (reference sequence). The CDR3 length is 13 residues. DNA for the CDR3: TGTGCCAGCAGCCCAGGGGGAGAGTACGAGCAGTACTTC. Its translation is CASSPGGEYEQYF.

The chain recombines TRBV4-1 with TRBJ2-1, with D perhaps matching TRBD1 or TRBD2 (5 bases each). V was clipped by 0 bases and J by 13 bases, with 19 bases between them. This CDR3 is built from 15 residues. Germline V lookup: CDR1 MGHRA, CDR2 YSYEKL. The chain's CDR3 is CASSQEGMTRETQFF. CDR3 sequence (DNA): TGCGCCAGCAGCCAAGAAGGCATGACCAGGGAGACCCAGTTCTTC.

This clonotype was recorded a few times. This rearrangement joins TRBV11-2 to TRBJ1-2, with D unclear. V was shortened by 5 bases and J by 0 bases, with 13 bases between the two germline ends. Germline CDR1 reads SGHAT; CDR2 reads FQNNGV. The CDR3 runs to 15 residues. DNA for the CDR3: TGTGCCAGCAGCCTATCAGTTTCGGCTAACTATGGCTACACCTTC. Amino acids: CASSLSVSANYGYTF.

Note on this clonotype: At one end the junction does not follow the germline gene, possibly because of a read error. The J gene is TRBJ2-5, the V gene TRBV9; D not resolved. The DNA end is more similar to TRBJ2-7, so the J call may be wrong. This CDR3 spans 15 amino acids. The germline V gene encodes CDR1 SGDLS and CDR2 YYNGEE. The chain's CDR3 is CACSPLAESTYEQYF. CDR3 nucleotide sequence: TGTGCCTGCAGCCCCCTCGCGGAGTCAACCTACGAGCAGTACTTC.

This clonotype was seen once. The rearrangement uses TRBV10-2 and TRBJ2-5, with a tentative D call TRBD2 (7 bases). The CDR3 is 12 amino acids. The germline V and J ends were trimmed by 8 bases and 5 bases, with 12 bases remaining between them. CDR1 is WSHSY and CDR2 is SAAADI in the germline V gene. The CDR3 DNA follows: TGCGCCAGCGGGGGGGCTTTGGAGACCCAGTACTTC. This codes for CASGGALETQYF.

This clonotype was recorded at least ten times. This chain links TRBV6-2 or TRBV6-3 with TRBJ2-5, with TRBD2 identical over 8 bases. From germline, CDR1 is MNHEY and CDR2 SVGEGT. The CDR3 covers 14 residues. With V trimmed by 2 bases and J by 4 bases, 3 bases remained unmatched. CDR3 region: CASSYSGRRETQYF. In DNA form, the CDR3 reads TGTGCCAGCAGTTACAGCGGGAGAAGAGAGACCCAGTACTTC.

CDR3 sequence: CASGPAGVGDTQYF. In DNA form, the CDR3 reads TGCGCCAGTGGACCAGCGGGAGTAGGAGATACGCAGTATTTT. The chain joins TRBV10-2 to TRBJ2-3; 8 nucleotides line up with TRBD2. Unmatched junction bases numbered 10, after V lost 9 bases and J lost 5 bases. This CDR3 has 14 amino acids. Germline CDR1 and CDR2: WSHSY and SAAADI.

This clonotype was counted only a few times. J is TRBJ1-5 and V is TRBV28, with D perhaps matching TRBD1 (6 bases). V dropped 3 bases and J dropped 0 bases, with 15 bases sitting between them. CDR3 size: 17 residues. CDR1 and CDR2 (germline): MDHEN, SYDVKM. CDR3 bases: TGTGCCAGCAGTTTTTACAGGGAAACCAATAGCAATCAGCCCCAGCATTTT. Its protein is CASSFYRETNSNQPQHF.

This clonotype has at least ten counts. CDR3 nucleotides: TGTGCCAGCAGCTCCGCTAGCGGGGGGGCTACCGGAATCCCCTACGAGCAGTACTTC. Translating gives CASSSASGGATGIPYEQYF. This sequence joins TRBV3-1 and TRBJ2-7; 12 nucleotides line up with TRBD2. Germline CDR1 reads LGHDT; CDR2 reads YNNKEL (reference sequence). J gave up 2 bases and V 5 bases, and 16 bases lay outside the gene matches. The CDR3 length is 19 residues.

The genes are TRBV24-1 and TRBJ2-5, with 8 nucleotides matching TRBD2. The V gene end was trimmed by 0 bases and the J gene end by 5 bases; junction bases not matched to a gene: 4. Per the germline V gene, CDR1 is KGHDR and CDR2 is SFDVKD. The CDR3 length is 15 residues. CDR3 residues: CATSDLRGGRETQYF. The CDR3 DNA reads as TGTGCCACCAGTGATTTGCGCGGGGGGAGGGAGACCCAGTACTTC.

Only a few counts were recorded for this clonotype. The V call is TRBV29-1, the J call TRBJ2-1; tentative D call: TRBD2 (6 bases). CDR3 size: 13 residues. Germline V lookup: CDR1 SQVTM, CDR2 ANQGSEA. Trimming stripped 6 bases from V and 8 bases from J, with 17 bases between. CDR3 region: CSVGSTSADEQFF. As DNA, the CDR3 is TGCAGCGTCGGGTCGACTAGTGCCGATGAGCAGTTCTTC.